Sequencing of this T cell receptor (beta chain) was carried out in a study of vaccination and CD4 T cells after COVID-19. Sample treatment: approximately nine-day PBMC culture with coronavirus spike peptide pools or control peptides (ViraFEST assay). Peptide pool stimulation in ViraFEST expanded antigen-specific T cells, whose TCRs were then sequenced. Per well, 1.5 million to 2.5 million PBMCs were cultured in the presence of approximately 10 IU/ml IL-2 and 9 to 10 ug/ml peptide pools. Sequencing of cultured CD4+ T cell DNA used the Oncomine TCR Beta short-read assay. Each CDR3 protein gets one entry after TCRdb re-called the PCR reads with MiXCR. The repertoire holds 15,000 to 20,000 distinct CDR3 sequences, with 40% to 60% as singletons. Looked up from germline, CDR1 is SGHVS and CDR2 is FQNEAQ. The CDR3 extends over 13 amino acids. With V trimmed by 4 bases and J by 4 bases, 4 bases remained unmatched.

Remarks on this clonotype: The antigen remains undetermined.

The receptor was derived from a human donor who had recovered from COVID-19. Sample: CD4+ T cells from blood, cultured in vitro, taken before SARS-CoV-2 vaccination. The chain links TRBV7-8 to TRBJ2-7; 7 nucleotides line up with TRBD1. The CDR3 sequence is CASSYDRAYEQYF. The CDR3 DNA reads as TGTGCCAGCAGCTATGACAGGGCATACGAGCAGTACTTC.